This T cell receptor beta chain was profiled in a study of T-cell memory formation after mild COVID-19. The CDR3 sequence is 13 residues long. Germline V gene lookup returns CDR1 SGHNT and CDR2 YYREEE (reference sequence). Trimming cost V 4 bases and J 3 bases, with 11 bases left between them. A remark on this clonotype: Its antigen is not known.

Broader study findings: Memory cells collected pre-infection included some clones that later responded, suggesting cross-reactive memory joined. CD4/CD8 balance held among clones contracting day 15 to 85, and later expanders leaned CD4+.

TCRdb redid the calling of the 5' RACE reads with MiXCR, one entry per CDR3 protein. The repertoire consists of hundreds of thousands of distinct CDR3 sequences, with about 18% occurring once and the leading ten covering about 7.5%. The receptor was derived from an adult woman who had mild COVID-19 (a few samples of this study predate the infection). Cell type and time point are not known. Sequences were obtained from PBMCs or a T cell subset sorted from them (not recorded which). V usage is TRBV5-4 and J usage is TRBJ2-7; maybe TRBD1 (6 bases). The CDR3 DNA is TGTGCCAGCAGCAACAGGGACGGCTACGAGCAGTACTTC. Encoded protein: CASSNRDGYEQYF.